The clone carrying this TCR beta chain was counted between two and nine times. Germline CDR1 MGHRA, CDR2 YSYEKL. The CDR3 sequence is 15 residues long. Trimming removed 4 bases from V and 1 base from J, with 11 bases in between. These data belong to a study of blood T cells in healthy people across ages. About the research overall: Capture via template switching afforded approximately one barcoded beta molecule per two T cells.

With a J-beta primer mix and a sample-barcoded 5' primer, a second PCR ran roughly 6 to 11 cycles. TCRdb redid the calling of the 5' RACE reads with MiXCR, one entry per CDR3 protein. The data show 1.4 million or so distinct CDR3 sequences, roughly 43% seen once. Isolation per sample recovered at least 7 million PBMCs. This TCR was recovered from a woman aged 18-30 years in good health. The chain carries TRBV4-1 and TRBJ1-3; possibly TRBD1 for D (5 bases). The sample comprised blood. The CDR3 loop is CASSPLGGSGNTIYF. For the CDR3, the DNA is TGCGCCAGCAGCCCCCTTGGGGGGTCTGGAAACACCATATATTTT.